The TCR beta chain under discussion was sequenced for a study of cytomegalovirus exposure and HLA in healthy donors. Primers: 60 Vbeta forward and 13 Jbeta reverse. Data came from immunoSEQ multiplex PCR; TCRdb stores just in-frame clones and leaves some out. This table has some 45,000 clones, around 73% appearing once. Material: PBMCs. The clonotype originates from a woman under 40 in good health and CMV-seronegative.

The CDR3 nucleotides are TGTGCCAGTAGACTAGGGGTGAACACCGGGGAGCTGTTTTTT. It codes for CASRLGVNTGELFF. The chain has TRBV28 and TRBJ2-2, with a possible D match to TRBD2 (6 bases). V was trimmed by 9 bases and J by 1 base, leaving 12 bases between them. CDR3 size: 14 residues. The V gene's germline CDR1 is MDHEN and CDR2 SYDVKM.